What follows are 5 T cell receptor beta chains derived from one specimen sequenced in a study of beta chain features in type 1 diabetes. These receptors' targets are unknown. TCRB transcripts that were expressed got sequenced, as all of the isolated RNA had been reverse transcribed. Clones were read by immunoSEQ multiplex PCR, and TCRdb kept only the in-frame ones, dropping some. This table holds 600,000 to 750,000 clones, over 10% found once. The study, taken as a whole, reports: For Type 1 diabetes patients, all four CD4+ subsets carried TCRB CDR3s that were moderately but significantly shorter.

Sequenced: naive CD4+ T cells from blood. The receptor source for this set is a man aged 30-40 years with type 1 diabetes.

The sample holds a few counts of this clone. This chain links TRBV4-3 with TRBJ1-2; 9 bases align to TRBD1. Germline V gene lookup returns CDR1 LGHNA and CDR2 YSLEER. Unmatched junction bases numbered 9, after V lost 2 bases and J lost 8 bases. The CDR3 totals 15 residues. This chain's CDR3 is CASSQLTGGIVGYTF. The CDR3 coding sequence is TGCGCCAGCAGCCAACTGACAGGGGGGATCGTAGGCTACACCTTC.

The chain uses TRBV28 and TRBJ2-2, with D hard to call. Germline CDR1 is MDHEN and CDR2 is SYDVKM. The CDR3 extends over 15 amino acids. Trimming took 6 bases from V and 0 from J, leaving 11 bases between them. The CDR3 nucleotides are TGTGCCAGCAGATTAGGTGGGCCGAACACCGGGGAGCTGTTTTTT. Translation: CASRLGGPNTGELFF. The full variable domain, rest sourced from reference TRBV28 and TRBJ2-2, is DVKVTQSSRYLVKRTGEKVFLECVQDMDHENMFWYRQDPGLGLRLIYFSYDVKMKEKGDIPEGYSVSREKKERFSLILESASTNQTSMYLCASRLGGPNTGELFFGEGSRLTVL.

This clone was observed a few times. The chain carries TRBV29-1 and TRBJ1-3; D is possibly TRBD1 (5 bases). The CDR3 has 15 residues. Germline CDR1 is SQVTM and CDR2 is ANQGSEA. Trimming shortened V by 0 bases and J by 3 bases, and 12 bases separated the two germline ends. CDR3 nucleotides: TGCAGCGTTGAAGACAGGGCGGGAAATGGAAACACCATATATTTT. Translation gives CSVEDRAGNGNTIYF.

This clone appeared a few times. The gene calls are TRBV4-3 and TRBJ2-5; D unresolved. Trimming removed 1 base from V and 5 bases from J, with 8 bases in between. This CDR3 is built from 13 residues. Germline V lookup: CDR1 LGHNA, CDR2 YSLEER. CDR3 sequence (DNA): TGCGCCAGCAGCCAAGTTCAGAAGGAGACCCAGTACTTC. Its protein is CASSQVQKETQYF.

The J gene is TRBJ2-1, the V gene TRBV25-1, with D possibly being TRBD1 (6 bases). The length of the CDR3 is 14 residues. Germline V gene sequence: CDR1 MGHDK, CDR2 SYGVNS. Trimming took off 5 bases at V and 7 bases at J, with 15 bases between the two ends. This CDR3 is CASSKPGDANEQFF. In nucleotides, the CDR3 is TGTGCCAGCAGTAAACCAGGGGATGCAAATGAGCAGTTCTTC.